The present T cell receptor (beta chain) was sequenced within a study of T cells in localized non-small cell lung cancer (dated by TCRdb to 2019 to 2021). Broadly, across the study: T cell repertoires of 200 to 300 early-stage NSCLC patients were analyzed, with tumors being compared against uninvolved tumor-adjacent lungs. All 240 or so NSCLC patients in the cohort were treatment-naive and had localized lung tumors that were resected. A mean age of about 66 years was recorded for the NSCLC patients, of whom 129 were male and 90 to 110 were female.

At diagnosis, tumor, uninvolved tumor-adjacent lung and peripheral blood were collected and then preserved as a mix of FFPE and fresh-frozen material. For TCR repertoire profiling, blood samples were analyzed in the form of peripheral blood mononuclear cells. The immunoSEQ Assay was used to sequence TCR beta CDR3 regions from DNA. In the authors' own workflow: To compute T cell density, TCR beta template counts were normalized to usable DNA, which was estimated by amplifying housekeeping genes. The preseqR package was used to estimate richness by extrapolating to 400,000 templates for PBMC samples and to 120,000 templates for tissue samples. Clonality was defined by subtracting Pielou's evenness from one. Tissue-enriched TCRs were identified by differential abundance testing using productive amino-acid clonotypes, minimum total count 5 and alpha 0.1. The Jaccard Index and the Morisita Overlap Index were used to quantify repertoire overlap between compartments. TCR beta CDR3s were clustered by GLIPH together with public tetramer-defined viral CDR3s, and at least three viral sequences plus V-gene enrichment were required for viral motifs. Sourced from immuneACCESS, this table was stored by TCRdb with only in-frame sequences that have V and J called. A share of the clones is absent; for the studies checked, an unresolved V gene accounts for under half, and the remainder has no known explanation. Clone size and the V and J calls come from that table; the DNA yielded D and trimming. The sample table holds 15,000 to 25,000 clones, of which about nine tenths were seen once. The ten most abundant clones make up about 4% of the sample.

Of note for this clone: There is no known antigen for this receptor. Per-base qualities were not stored, and no clone one base away is much larger.

The study at large found these results: Since the design was exploratory, TCR variables were selected using unadjusted p-values with no false-discovery rate correction. Higher blood T cell density associated with longer overall survival, while higher adjacent-lung clonality associated with shorter survival. Uninvolved tumor-adjacent lung showed the highest T cell clonality, higher than tumor, which suggests more focused antigenic responses in the adjacent lung. Because multi-region tumor sequencing was not done, intratumor heterogeneity could not be ruled out. Of the top 100 tumor clones, a median of roughly 60 were detected in paired uninvolved adjacent lung; about 26 were also among that lung's top 100.

This sequence originates from a male donor at least 60 years old with stage I squamous cell lung carcinoma. Sequenced material: peripheral blood, taken before any cancer treatment.

The DNA reads TGTGCCAGCAGCTATGGGACAGGGGACTATGGCTACACCTTC. It translates to CASSYGTGDYGYTF. The receptor chain draws on TRBV5-4 and TRBJ1-2, and TRBD1 aligns with 10 junction nucleotides. Based on the germline V gene (reference sequence), the CDR1 and CDR2 sequences are SGHNT and YYREEE. Clipping removes 3 bases from V and 3 bases from J, with 2 as the unmatched junction base count. Inclusive of the bounding cysteine and phenylalanine, the CDR3 is 14 residues long. Only the CDR3 part of the read is kept: 42 bases, read in frame from the first base. The full variable domain, with segments outside the CDR3 supplied by the reference TRBV5-4 and TRBJ1-2 proteins, appears as ETGVTQSPTHLIKTRGQQVTLRCSSQSGHNTVSWYQQALGQGPQFIFQYYREEENGRGNFPPRFSGLQFPNYSSELNVNALELDDSALYLCASSYGTGDYGYTFGSGTRLTVV.